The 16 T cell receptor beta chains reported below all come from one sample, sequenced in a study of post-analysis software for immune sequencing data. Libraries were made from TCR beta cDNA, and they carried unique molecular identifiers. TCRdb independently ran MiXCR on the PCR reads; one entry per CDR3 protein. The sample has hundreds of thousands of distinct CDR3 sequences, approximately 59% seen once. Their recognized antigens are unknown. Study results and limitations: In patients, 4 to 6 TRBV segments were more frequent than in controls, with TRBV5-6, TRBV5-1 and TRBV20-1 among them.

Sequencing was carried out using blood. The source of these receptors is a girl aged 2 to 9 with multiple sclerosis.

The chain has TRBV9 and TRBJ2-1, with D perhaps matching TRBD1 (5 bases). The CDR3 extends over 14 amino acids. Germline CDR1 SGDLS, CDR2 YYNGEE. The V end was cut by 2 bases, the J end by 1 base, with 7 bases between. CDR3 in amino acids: CASSVTESYNEQFF. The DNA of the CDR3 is TGTGCCAGCAGCGTGACAGAGTCCTACAATGAGCAGTTCTTC.

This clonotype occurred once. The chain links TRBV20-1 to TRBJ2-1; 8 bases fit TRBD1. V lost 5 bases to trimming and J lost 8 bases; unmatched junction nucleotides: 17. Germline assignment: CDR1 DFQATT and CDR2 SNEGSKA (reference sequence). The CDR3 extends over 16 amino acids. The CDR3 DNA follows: TGCAGTGCTGGTGATCTTGGGACAGGCCCACGCGATGAGCAGTTCTTC. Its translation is CSAGDLGTGPRDEQFF.

CDR3 sequence (DNA): TGTGCCAGCAGTTTCCAGCTCCGGGAAAACATTCAGTACTTC. Its protein is CASSFQLRENIQYF. The chain links TRBV12-3 or TRBV12-4 to TRBJ2-4; D is unresolved. There are 14 residues in the CDR3. V was shortened by 3 bases and J by 5 bases, with 11 bases between the two germline ends.

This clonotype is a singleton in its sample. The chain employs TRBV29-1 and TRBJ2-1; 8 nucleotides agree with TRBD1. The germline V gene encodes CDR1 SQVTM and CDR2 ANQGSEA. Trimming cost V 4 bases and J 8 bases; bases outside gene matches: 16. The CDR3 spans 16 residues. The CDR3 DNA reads TGCAGCGTTGCCGGGACAGGATTTATTTTAGGGGATGAGCAGTTCTTC. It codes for CSVAGTGFILGDEQFF.

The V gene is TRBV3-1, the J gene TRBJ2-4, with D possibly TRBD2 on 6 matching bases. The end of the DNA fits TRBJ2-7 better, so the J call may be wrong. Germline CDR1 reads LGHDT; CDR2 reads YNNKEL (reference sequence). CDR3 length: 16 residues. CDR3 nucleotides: TGTGCCAGCAGCCCCCATCCTGGCGGGATATCCTACGAGCAGTACTTC. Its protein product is CASSPHPGGISYEQYF.

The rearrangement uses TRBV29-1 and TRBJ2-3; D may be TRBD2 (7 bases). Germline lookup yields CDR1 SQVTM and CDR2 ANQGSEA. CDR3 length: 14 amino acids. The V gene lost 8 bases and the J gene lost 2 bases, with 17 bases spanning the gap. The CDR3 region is CSKAQGGTTDTQYF. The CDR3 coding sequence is TGCAGCAAGGCACAGGGAGGGACCACAGATACGCAGTATTTT.

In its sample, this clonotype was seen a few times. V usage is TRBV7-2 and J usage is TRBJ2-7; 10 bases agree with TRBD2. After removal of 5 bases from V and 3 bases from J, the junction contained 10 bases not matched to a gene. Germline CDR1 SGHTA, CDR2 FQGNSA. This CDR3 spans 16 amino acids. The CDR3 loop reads CASSPQRTSGYYEQYF. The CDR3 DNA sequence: TGTGCCAGCAGCCCCCAACGGACTAGCGGATACTACGAGCAGTACTTC.

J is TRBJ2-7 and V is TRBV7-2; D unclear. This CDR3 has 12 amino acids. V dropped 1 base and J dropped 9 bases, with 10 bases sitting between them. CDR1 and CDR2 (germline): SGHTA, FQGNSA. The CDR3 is CASSLDRVTQYF. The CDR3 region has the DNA TGTGCCAGCAGCTTAGATAGGGTGACGCAGTACTTC.

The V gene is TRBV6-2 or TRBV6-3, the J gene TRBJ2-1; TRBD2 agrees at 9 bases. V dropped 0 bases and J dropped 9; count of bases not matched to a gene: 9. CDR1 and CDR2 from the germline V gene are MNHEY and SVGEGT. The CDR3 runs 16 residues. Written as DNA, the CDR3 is TGTGCCAGCAGTTACTCGAATCCTAGCGGGGTTCGTGAGCAGTTCTTC. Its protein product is CASSYSNPSGVREQFF.

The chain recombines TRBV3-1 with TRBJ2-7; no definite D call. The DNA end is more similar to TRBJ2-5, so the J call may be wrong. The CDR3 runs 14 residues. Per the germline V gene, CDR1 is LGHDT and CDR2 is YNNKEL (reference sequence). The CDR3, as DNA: TGTGCCAGCAGCCCGCGGACCGACGGCGAGACCCAGTACTTC. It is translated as CASSPRTDGETQYF.

CDR3 region: CASSLTSEWKDTQYF. The DNA for the CDR3 is TGCGCCAGCAGCTTGACGTCAGAATGGAAGGATACGCAGTATTTT. V usage is TRBV5-1 and J usage is TRBJ2-3; D gene uncertain. The length of the CDR3 is 15 residues. V shed 1 base and J shed 6 bases, with 15 bases lying between them. Germline assignment: CDR1 SGHRS and CDR2 YFSETQ.

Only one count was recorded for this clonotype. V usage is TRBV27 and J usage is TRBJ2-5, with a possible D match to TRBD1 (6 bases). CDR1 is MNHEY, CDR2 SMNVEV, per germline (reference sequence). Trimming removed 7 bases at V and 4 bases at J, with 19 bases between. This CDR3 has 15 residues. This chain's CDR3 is CASTNYQGSVETQYF. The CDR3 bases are TGTGCCAGCACCAACTATCAGGGGAGTGTAGAGACCCAGTACTTC.

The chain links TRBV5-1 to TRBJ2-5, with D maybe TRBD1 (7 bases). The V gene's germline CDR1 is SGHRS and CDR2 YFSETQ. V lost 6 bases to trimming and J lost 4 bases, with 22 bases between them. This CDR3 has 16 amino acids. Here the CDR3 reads CASTPGDSWGGETQYF. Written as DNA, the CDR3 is TGCGCCAGCACTCCGGGGGACAGTTGGGGTGGAGAGACCCAGTACTTC.

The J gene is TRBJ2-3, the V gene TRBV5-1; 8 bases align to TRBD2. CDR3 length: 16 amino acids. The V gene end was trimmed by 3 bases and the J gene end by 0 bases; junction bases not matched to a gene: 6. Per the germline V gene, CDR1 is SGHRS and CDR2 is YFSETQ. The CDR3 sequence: CASSSFRGGSTDTQYF. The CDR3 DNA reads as TGCGCCAGCAGCTCCTTCCGGGGGGGGAGCACAGATACGCAGTATTTT.

The CDR3 region is CASSPRSGDSSYNEQFF. DNA of the CDR3: TGTGCCAGCTCACCACGAAGCGGGGATAGCTCCTACAATGAGCAGTTCTTC. J is TRBJ2-1 and V is TRBV18, with 7 bases lining up with TRBD2. The CDR3 loop spans 17 amino acids. J was trimmed by 0 bases and V by 1 base; bases with no gene match: 6. Germline V gives CDR1 KGHSH, CDR2 LQKENI.

In DNA, the CDR3 is TGCAGTGCTAGTGTACAGGGTTACAGCTCCTACAATGAGCAGTTCTTC. It specifies CSASVQGYSSYNEQFF. The chain recombines TRBV20-1 with TRBJ2-1; D possibly corresponds to TRBD1 (6 bases). CDR3 length equals 16 residues. V shed 3 bases and J shed 0 bases, with 15 bases lying between them. Germline CDR1 and CDR2: DFQATT and SNEGSKA (reference sequence).